A single T cell receptor (beta chain) is shown here with its context. Other nucleotide sequences in the sample specify the same CDR3. With 0 bases removed from V and 1 base from J, the gap between germline ends came to 5 bases. This CDR3 comprises 14 residues. Germline values: CDR1 SGHRS, CDR2 YFSETQ. This specimen comes from a study of shared clonotypes between healthy human individuals. Whole-study context: The composition of the donors was two women and a few men aged 18 to 49.

TCRdb's copy holds only in-frame clones and misses some; the assay was immunoSEQ multiplex PCR. Counted here are roughly 2,300,000 clones, 85% to 95% occurring once; the ten biggest clones make up roughly 0.34%. Sample: naive CD4+ T cells from PBMCs. The subset was: CD45RA+ positively selected. The chain is built from TRBV5-1 and TRBJ2-1; no clear D. The receptor comes from a man aged 18-30 years in good health. Some clones in this sample may be carry-over from other donors' samples. This CDR3 is CASSLAGSYNEQFF. As DNA, the CDR3 is TGCGCCAGCAGCTTGGCAGGATCCTACAATGAGCAGTTCTTC.